This TCR beta chain emerged from a study of a mutant IDH1 vaccine in newly diagnosed glioma listed by TCRdb under 2021. For the wider study: Patients were given eight vaccinations, in weeks 1, 3, 5, 7, 11, 15, 19 and 23, which matched visits V03 through V10. Vaccination began 4-6 weeks after radiotherapy alone, or alongside temozolomide cycles in the chemotherapy-containing groups. Of the approximately 33 treated patients, around 62% were male and approximately 38% were female, and a mean age of roughly 40 years was recorded. Before enrollment, patients had received standard therapy of radiotherapy alone, temozolomide alone, or radiochemotherapy with temozolomide; most received the combination. Peripheral blood was collected at six visits: V03 (baseline), V05, V07, V10, V12 and V13. Longitudinal TCRB deep sequencing was performed for roughly 24 treated patients wherever samples were available for exploratory analyses. The paper's findings and limits, for the study overall: Availability determined which PBMC samples were chosen for TCRB deep sequencing. It was noted by the authors that analyses of patient blood samples could not be reproduced owing to sample limitations. No apparent relationship was observed between pseudoprogression and alterations in the top peripheral T cell clonotypes detected by TCRB sequencing. Vaccine-induced immune responses across multiple MHC alleles were detected in 90% to 95% of patients.

The sample's time point, from its label and the paper: week 23, last vaccination. Each vaccine dose, consisting of 300 ug of a 20-mer mutant IDH1 peptide in Montanide, was administered subcutaneously with topical imiquimod. Newly diagnosed WHO grade 3 or 4 IDH1-mutant astrocytomas showing loss of nuclear ATRX were present in the donors. The samples were drawn from NOA16, a multicentre, single-arm, open-label phase I trial in Germany that tested a mutant IDH1 peptide vaccine in humans for the first time. Genomic DNA for TCRB sequencing was extracted from EDTA blood using the DNeasy Blood and Tissue Kit. The method was the immunoSEQ multiplex PCR assay. Rearranged TCR beta chain sequences were amplified with the hsTCRB Kit following the manufacturer's protocol. Sequencing of TCRB libraries was carried out on an Illumina MiSeq. Concerning the study's data processing: Demultiplexing, trimming and gene mapping were performed with the kit vendor's proprietary platform. As stored in TCRdb, this immuneACCESS dataset retains in-frame rearrangements with V and J assigned. A fraction of the clones does not appear; measured against another copy, unresolved V genes explain less than half of the discrepancy, and the remainder lacks a known reason. For V, J and clone size, that table is used; D and trimming come from the DNA. Counted in this sample were 50,000 to 85,000 clones; over 75% of them appeared once. 13% of the sample belongs to the ten largest clones.

Remarks on this clone: What this receptor recognizes is not known. Base qualities were left out, and no much larger clone turns up one base away.

The junction shows trimming of 2 bases on V and 0 bases on J, and the gene matches do not reach 2 bases of it. The germline V gene gives CDR1 as MNHEY and CDR2 as SVGAGI. Measured from the cysteine to the phenylalanine, the CDR3 is 15 residues long. Just the 45-base CDR3 DNA is kept, in frame starting at base 1. This sample comprised PBMCs, obtained from a glioma patient whose treatment included an IDH1 peptide vaccine. The sequence links TRBV6-5 to TRBJ2-7; 9 bases in between match TRBD1. This clonotype was obtained from a man between 18 and 29 years old with glioma. DNA sequence: TGTGCCAGCAGTTACGGACAGGGGAGCTCCTACGAGCAGTACTTC. Its protein product is CASSYGQGSSYEQYF.